These 20 T cell receptor beta chains were sequenced from one sample in a study of prognosis after radiotherapy for stage I lung cancer. Two-round multiplex PCR amplified TCR beta CDR3 from genomic DNA. Amplification during the initial PCR round employed primers specific to each TRBV and TRBJ gene. TCRdb reanalysed the multiplex PCR reads using MiXCR and keeps one entry per CDR3 protein. The sample has more than 11,000 distinct CDR3 sequences; 50% are singletons. This specimen consisted of PBMCs, obtained before or after stereotactic body radiation therapy (not recorded which). These receptor sequences come from a donor older than 45 with non-small cell lung cancer.

The sample holds many counts of this clonotype. The DNA of the CDR3 is TGTGCCAGCGGAGCGGGAAGCTCCTACAATGAGCAGTTCTTC. Its protein is CASGAGSSYNEQFF. This chain uses TRBV12-3 or TRBV12-4 with TRBJ2-1; 7 nucleotides agree with TRBD2. CDR3 length equals 14 residues. The J segment lost 0 bases and the V segment lost 8 bases, leaving 4 bases of the junction unmatched.

V gene TRBV12-3 or TRBV12-4 combines with J gene TRBJ1-5, with D possibly TRBD1 on 6 matching bases. V gave up 6 bases and J gave up 4 bases, with 19 bases separating them. The CDR3 has 16 amino acids. The CDR3 loop is CASSLHGWGANQPQHF. CDR3 bases: TGTGCCAGCAGCCTCCATGGTTGGGGGGCAAATCAGCCCCAGCATTTT.

In this sample, this clonotype is medium-sized (0.01 to 0.1%). The chain carries TRBV6-1 and TRBJ2-7; D may be TRBD2 (5 bases). V lost 8 bases, J lost 1 base, and 9 bases lay in between. The germline V gene has CDR1 MNHNS and CDR2 SASEGT. There are 12 residues in the CDR3. CDR3 amino acids: CASGELSYEQYF. The CDR3 nucleotides are TGTGCCAGCGGGGAGCTATCCTACGAGCAGTACTTC.

The rearrangement uses TRBV11-2 and TRBJ2-2; the D gene is possibly TRBD1 (6 bases). The V gene lost 1 base and the J gene lost 5 bases, with 14 bases spanning the gap. The CDR3 is made up of 16 amino acids. Germline CDR1 reads SGHAT; CDR2 reads FQNNGV. DNA of the CDR3: TGTGCCAGCAGCTTAGTTACAGGGCTGGGGACCGGGGAGCTGTTTTTT. Translating it yields CASSLVTGLGTGELFF.

As to this clonotype: At one end, the junction sequence differs from germline, possibly due to a read error. This sequence joins TRBV20-1 and TRBJ1-1; the match to TRBD1 covers 9 bases. This CDR3 has 15 residues. Germline CDR1 DFQATT, CDR2 SNEGSKA (reference sequence). The CDR3 loop is CSARDYGQGSTEDLF. As DNA, the CDR3 is TGCAGTGCTAGGGACTATGGACAGGGGAGCACTGAAGATTTATTT.

This clonotype was seen repeatedly, ten times or more. This chain uses TRBV6-1 with TRBJ2-7; tentatively, D is TRBD2 (6 bases). With 2 bases removed from V and 5 bases from J, the gap between germline ends came to 25 bases. The CDR3 length is 18 residues. Germline V gene data show CDR1 as MNHNS and CDR2 as SASEGT. CDR3 sequence: CASSEFFPSGGLGNEQYF. Here the CDR3 DNA reads TGTGCCAGCAGTGAATTCTTCCCCTCCGGAGGGCTTGGGAACGAGCAGTACTTC.

V is TRBV6-1 and J is TRBJ1-1, with TRBD1 as a possible D gene (6 bases). The V gene lost 6 bases and the J gene lost 3 bases, with 11 bases spanning the gap. The CDR3 totals 13 residues. Germline assignment: CDR1 MNHNS and CDR2 SASEGT. The DNA of the CDR3 is TGTGCCAGCAGGGAGAGGGGGGACACTGAAGCTTTCTTT. This codes for CASRERGDTEAFF.

The chain joins TRBV7-9 to TRBJ2-7; D is perhaps TRBD2 (5 bases). The V end was cut by 5 bases, the J end by 3 bases, with 14 bases between. CDR3 size: 14 residues. CDR1 is SEHNR and CDR2 is FQNEAQ in the germline V gene (reference sequence). The CDR3 sequence is CASSLTGVNYEQYF. DNA of the CDR3: TGTGCCAGCAGCCTTACCGGGGTTAACTACGAGCAGTACTTC. Looking up the rest from reference TRBV7-9 and TRBJ2-7 gives the full variable domain: DTGVSQNPRHKITKRGQNVTFRCDPISEHNRLYWYRQTLGQGPEFLTYFQNEAQLEKSRLLSDRFSAERPKGSFSTLEIQRTEQGDSAMYLCASSLTGVNYEQYFGPGTRLTVT.

This clonotype was seen many times. This chain uses TRBV2 with TRBJ2-7; TRBD2 might be the D (6 bases). V lost 3 bases and J 6 bases, leaving 12 bases between the germline ends. The CDR3 runs to 13 residues. Germline values: CDR1 SNHLY, CDR2 FYNNEI. The CDR3, as DNA: TGTGCCAGCAGTGACGGGGGAGCCGGCGAGCAGTACTTC. Translating it yields CASSDGGAGEQYF.

The table lists this clonotype with many counts. The V call is TRBV20-1, the J call TRBJ1-1, with 10 bases matching TRBD1. The CDR3 sequence is 13 residues long. V shed 2 bases and J 5 bases; nucleotides not matched to a gene: 2. Germline loops: CDR1 DFQATT, CDR2 SNEGSKA (reference sequence). CDR3 sequence reads: CSARRDRGTEAFF. CDR3 in DNA: TGCAGTGCTAGACGGGACAGGGGAACTGAAGCTTTCTTT.

This clonotype was seen more than once but under ten times. A read error may explain this, as a much larger clone is one base away. V is TRBV11-2 and J is TRBJ2-5; D ambiguous. The length of the CDR3 is 16 residues. Trimming took 0 bases from V and 5 from J, leaving 16 bases between them. Looked up from germline, CDR1 is SGHAT and CDR2 is FQNNGV. CDR3 nucleotide sequence: TGTGCCAGCAGCTTAGATCTGGTACTAAATGTGGAGACCCAGTACTTC. It translates to CASSLDLVLNVETQYF.

Concerning this clonotype itself: A much larger clone lies a single base off, so this may be a read error. The gene calls are TRBV19 and TRBJ2-7; 10 nucleotides match TRBD1. The J call may not be correct, given that the DNA end is closer to TRBJ2-5. The germline V gene has CDR1 LNHDA and CDR2 SQIVND (reference sequence). The CDR3 is made up of 17 amino acids. The chain's CDR3 is CASSSFRQGARQETQYF. The CDR3 nucleotides are TGTGCCAGTAGTAGCTTCAGACAGGGGGCGCGGCAAGAGACCCAGTACTTC.

In this sample, this clonotype turned up once. A far larger clone is only one base removed, so a read error is likely. The rearrangement uses TRBV6-5 and TRBJ1-5, with 7 positions matching TRBD1. Germline V gene sequence: CDR1 MNHEY, CDR2 SVGAGI. CDR3 size: 14 residues. V dropped 6 bases and J dropped 6; count of bases not matched to a gene: 8. The CDR3 nucleotides read TGTGCCAGCAGCATGACAGGGATTGGTCAGCCCCAGCATTTT. As protein: CASSMTGIGQPQHF.

The chain carries TRBV11-2 and TRBJ2-5; D is undetermined. Trimming removed 3 bases from V and 5 bases from J, with 7 bases in between. Germline CDR1 and CDR2: SGHAT and FQNNGV. CDR3 length equals 12 residues. The CDR3 loop reads CASSFQLETQYF. The DNA of the CDR3 is TGTGCCAGCAGCTTCCAGCTGGAGACCCAGTACTTC. Full variable domain (outside the CDR3, taken from reference TRBV11-2 and TRBJ2-5): EAGVAQSPRYKIIEKRQSVAFWCNPISGHATLYWYQQILGQGPKLLIQFQNNGVVDDSQLPKDRFSAERLKGVDSTLKIQPAKLEDSAVYLCASSFQLETQYFGPGTRLLVL.

This clonotype was observed at least ten times. This rearrangement joins TRBV5-1 to TRBJ1-2, with D uncertain. The CDR3 length is 16 residues. V was pared by 0 bases and J by 6 bases, with 18 bases between. CDR1 is SGHRS and CDR2 is YFSETQ in the germline V gene. CDR3 DNA: TGCGCCAGCAGCTTGGCCGGGTCCGATAAGGGCCATGGCTACACCTTC. The encoded protein is CASSLAGSDKGHGYTF.

This clonotype appeared a single time. At one end the junction does not follow the germline gene, possibly because of a read error. The J gene is TRBJ1-6, the V gene TRBV11-2; no firm D call. Germline lookup yields CDR1 SGHAT and CDR2 FQNNGV. The CDR3 is 12 residues long. CDR3 region: CASGLEDSHLHF. As DNA, the CDR3 is TGTGCAAGCGGCTTAGAGGATTCACACCTCCACTTT.

This clonotype was seen ten or more times. V and J are TRBV24-1 and TRBJ2-1; D is undetermined. V was cut by 3 bases and J by 0 bases, with 2 bases left in between. From germline, CDR1 is KGHDR and CDR2 SFDVKD. The CDR3 runs to 13 residues. CDR3 bases: TGTGCCACCAGTGATCCCTCCTACAATGAGCAGTTCTTC. This gives the protein CATSDPSYNEQFF.

This chain joins TRBV19 and TRBJ1-2; D is unresolved. This CDR3 is 15 amino acids long. CDR1 and CDR2 from the germline V gene are LNHDA and SQIVND (reference sequence). V dropped 3 bases and J dropped 2 bases, with 13 bases sitting between them. The CDR3 is CASSIPSGSNYGYTF. The CDR3 DNA follows: TGTGCCAGTAGTATCCCTTCGGGGTCAAACTATGGCTACACCTTC.

In this sample, this clonotype is medium-sized (0.01 to 0.1%). This rearrangement joins TRBV19 to TRBJ2-1; D is possibly TRBD2 (5 bases). Germline CDR1 is LNHDA and CDR2 is SQIVND (reference sequence). Trimming shortened V by 10 bases and J by 2 bases, and 18 bases separated the two germline ends. This CDR3 comprises 15 residues. The DNA of the CDR3 is TGTGCCACCAGACAACCTTCCGGGGCCTACAATGAGCAGTTCTTC. It is translated as CATRQPSGAYNEQFF.

A note on this clonotype: This may arise from a read error, as a much more abundant clone is one base away. This chain connects TRBV11-1 to TRBJ2-1, with a weak D call TRBD2 (6 bases). CDR3 length: 14 amino acids. Germline V gene sequence: CDR1 SGHAT, CDR2 FQDESV (reference sequence). V dropped 1 base and J dropped 9 bases, with 13 bases sitting between them. CDR3 sequence: CASSLGLSGAEQFF. The CDR3 bases are TGTGCCAGCAGCTTAGGACTATCGGGAGCTGAGCAGTTCTTC.